What follows describes a single T cell receptor beta chain. The primer mix had 60 Vbeta and 13 Jbeta primers. TCRdb keeps only in-frame clones here, not all; method: immunoSEQ multiplex PCR. The sample includes roughly 150,000 clones, 60% to 75% of them seen just once. The sample originates from a study of cytomegalovirus exposure and HLA in healthy donors. Trimming removed 2 bases at V and 5 bases at J, with 13 bases between. In germline, CDR1 is KGHSH, CDR2 LQKENI. This CDR3 spans 14 amino acids. Sequencing input: PBMCs. The chain combines TRBV18 with TRBJ2-7; weak D call: TRBD2 (5 bases). This TCR was recovered from a man aged 30-40 years in good health and CMV-seronegative. CDR3 loop: CASSPSTREDEQYF. As DNA, the CDR3 is TGTGCCAGCTCACCAAGTACACGGGAAGACGAGCAGTACTTC.